The 6 T cell receptor beta chains below were found in one sample sequenced in a study of cytomegalovirus exposure and HLA in healthy donors. PCR used 60 Vbeta primers and 13 Jbeta primers. The protocol was immunoSEQ multiplex PCR, while the TCRdb copy is restricted to in-frame clones and leaves out a portion. The repertoire consists of 150,000 to 200,000 clones, with about 71% occurring once and the leading ten covering 2.5% to 3%. Sequencing was carried out using PBMCs. The receptors come from a woman aged 40 to 50 in good health and CMV-seropositive.

The CDR3 DNA follows: TGTGCCAGCAGCTTGGGCCAGGGACTCTACGAGCAGTACTTC. Translated, it gives CASSLGQGLYEQYF. The chain carries TRBV5-5 and TRBJ2-7, with D possibly TRBD2 on 6 matching bases. The CDR3 consists of 14 residues. CDR1 and CDR2 (germline): SGHKS, YYEKEE (reference sequence). Trimming shortened V by 0 bases and J by 3 bases, and 10 bases separated the two germline ends. The variable domain in full, with the rest retrieved from reference TRBV5-5 and TRBJ2-7, is DAGVTQSPTHLIKTRGQQVTLRCSPISGHKSVSWYQQVLGQGPQFIFQYYEKEERGRGNFPDRFSARQFPNYSSELNVNALLLGDSALYLCASSLGQGLYEQYFGPGTRLTVT.

This sequence joins TRBV4-1 and TRBJ1-2; weak D call: TRBD1 (6 bases). Per germline, CDR1 MGHRA and CDR2 YSYEKL. The CDR3 contains 15 residues. The V end lost 5 bases, the J end lost 3 bases, and 16 bases lay between the germline ends. CDR3 DNA: TGCGCCAGCAGCGGAGGGGGGAGGGGAGACTATGGCTACACCTTC. It encodes CASSGGGRGDYGYTF.

V usage is TRBV28 and J usage is TRBJ2-7; 7 bases fit TRBD2. The germline CDR1 and CDR2 sequences are MDHEN and SYDVKM. The J segment lost 3 bases and the V segment lost 11 bases, leaving 10 bases of the junction unmatched. The CDR3 loop spans 13 amino acids. CDR3 nucleotide sequence: TGTGCCTCAGGGCTAGCGGAAATCTACGAGCAGTACTTC. As protein: CASGLAEIYEQYF.

The J gene is TRBJ1-4, the V gene TRBV19; 11 positions agree with TRBD1. Germline V gene data show CDR1 as LNHDA and CDR2 as SQIVND (reference sequence). V dropped 9 bases and J dropped 4; count of bases not matched to a gene: 10. This CDR3 spans 16 amino acids. This chain's CDR3 is CASALGQGVLNEKLFF. In nucleotides, the CDR3 is TGTGCCAGCGCACTGGGACAGGGGGTTCTTAATGAAAAACTGTTTTTT.

This chain connects TRBV5-1 to TRBJ1-1; possibly TRBD1 for D (6 bases). The V and J ends lost 2 bases and 5 bases respectively, with 13 bases between them. Germline CDR1 and CDR2: SGHRS and YFSETQ. This CDR3 region has 14 residues. The CDR3 sequence is CASSLTGTSTEAFF. For the CDR3, the DNA is TGCGCCAGCAGCTTAACCGGGACATCGACTGAAGCTTTCTTT.

This clone was counted only a few times. The genes are TRBV6-5 and TRBJ1-1; 7 nucleotides line up with TRBD1. Germline V gene data show CDR1 as MNHEY and CDR2 as SVGAGI. The CDR3 extends over 14 amino acids. V dropped 7 bases and J dropped 0; count of bases not matched to a gene: 5. As DNA, the CDR3 is TGTGCCAGCAACCAGGGACAGCTGAACACTGAAGCTTTCTTT. The encoded protein is CASNQGQLNTEAFF.